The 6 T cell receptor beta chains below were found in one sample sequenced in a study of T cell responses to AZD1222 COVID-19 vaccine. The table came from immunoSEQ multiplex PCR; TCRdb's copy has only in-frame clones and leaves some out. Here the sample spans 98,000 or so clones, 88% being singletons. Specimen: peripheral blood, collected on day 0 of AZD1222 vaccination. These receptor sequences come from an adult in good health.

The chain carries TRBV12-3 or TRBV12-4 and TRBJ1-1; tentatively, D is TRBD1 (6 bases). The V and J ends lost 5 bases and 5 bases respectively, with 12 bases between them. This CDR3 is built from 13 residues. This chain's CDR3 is CASSTGASTEAFF. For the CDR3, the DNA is TGTGCCAGCAGTACGGGGGCGAGTACTGAAGCTTTCTTT.

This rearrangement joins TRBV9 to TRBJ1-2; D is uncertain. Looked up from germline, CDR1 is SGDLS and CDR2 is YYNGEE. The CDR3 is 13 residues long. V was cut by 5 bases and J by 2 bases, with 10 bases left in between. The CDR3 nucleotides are TGTGCCAGCAGTCGGCGGCGCAACTATGGCTACACCTTC. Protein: CASSRRRNYGYTF.

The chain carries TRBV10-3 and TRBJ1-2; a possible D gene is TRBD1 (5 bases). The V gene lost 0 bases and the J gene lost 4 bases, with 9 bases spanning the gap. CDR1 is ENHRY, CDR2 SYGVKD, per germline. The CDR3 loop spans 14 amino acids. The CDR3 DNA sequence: TGTGCCATCAGTGAGTCGGGTAGGGGCTATGGCTACACCTTC. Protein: CAISESGRGYGYTF.

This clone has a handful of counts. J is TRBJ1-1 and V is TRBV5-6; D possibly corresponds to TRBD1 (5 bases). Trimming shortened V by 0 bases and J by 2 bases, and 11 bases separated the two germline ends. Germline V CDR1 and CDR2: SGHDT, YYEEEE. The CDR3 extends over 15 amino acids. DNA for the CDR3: TGTGCCAGCAGCTTGGGAACAGGTTTAAACACTGAAGCTTTCTTT. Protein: CASSLGTGLNTEAFF.

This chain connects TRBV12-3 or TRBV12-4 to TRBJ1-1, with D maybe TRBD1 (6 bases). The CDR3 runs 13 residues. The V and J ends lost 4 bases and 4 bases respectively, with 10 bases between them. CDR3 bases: TGTGCCAGCAGTTCCGCCAGGGGCACTGAAGCTTTCTTT. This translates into CASSSARGTEAFF.

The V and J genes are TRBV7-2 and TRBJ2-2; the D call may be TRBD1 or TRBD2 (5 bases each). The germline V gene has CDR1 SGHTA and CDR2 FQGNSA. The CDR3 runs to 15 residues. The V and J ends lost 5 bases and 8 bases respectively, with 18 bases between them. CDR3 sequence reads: CASSAPGPRGGELFF. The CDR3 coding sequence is TGTGCCAGCAGCGCACCGGGACCCCGAGGGGGGGAGCTGTTTTTT.